These T cell receptor beta chains were read from a single sample in a study of a mutant IDH1 vaccine in newly diagnosed glioma. The method was immunoSEQ multiplex PCR; TCRdb's version includes in-frame clones alone and lacks a portion of them. The sample carries around 44,000 clones, approximately 79% recorded once. These TCRs' antigens remain unknown. Sequences were derived from PBMCs, sampled from a glioma patient whose treatment included an IDH1 peptide vaccine. Receptors originate from a middle-aged man with glioma. CDR3s include the opening cysteine and the closing phenylalanine or tryptophan. D genes are given only for firm matches. For some rows the clone size is stated as once, few or many, or as a class when expanded; others skip it.

abundance	j_gene	d_gene	v_gene	CDR3nt	CDR3aa
few	TRBJ1-2	NA	TRBV4-1	TGCGCCAGCAGCCAAGCCGGGGGGGATCGCTACACCTTC	CASSQAGGDRYTF
few	TRBJ1-4	NA	TRBV18	TGTGCCAGCTCGACCGGGGCAGTAACTAATGAAAAACTGTTTTTT	CASSTGAVTNEKLFF
NA	TRBJ1-4	NA	TRBV25-1	TGTGCCAGCAGAAGAATGGGGGCCTCAACTAATGAAAAACTGTTTTTT	CASRRMGASTNEKLFF
few	TRBJ1-5	TRBD1	TRBV5-1	TGCGCCAGGGGGAGGGGGCAGGGGTCAAATCAGCCCCAGCATTTT	CARGRGQGSNQPQHF
few	TRBJ2-2	TRBD1	TRBV5-1	TGCGCCAGCAGGCGACAGGGAAGCACCGGGGAGCTGTTTTTT	CASRRQGSTGELFF
NA	TRBJ2-6	NA	TRBV5-1	TGCGCCAGCAGCTGGGCCCACGGAGGCTCTGGGGCCAACGTCCTGACTTTC	CASSWAHGGSGANVLTF
NA	TRBJ2-1	NA	TRBV7-9	TGTGCCAGCAGCTCCCGACAGCGCGGCAATGAGCAGTTCTTC	CASSSRQRGNEQFF
few	TRBJ2-1	NA	TRBV15	TGTGCCACCAGCAGAGATTGGAACGGGGATCAGTCGGATGAGCAGTTCTTC	CATSRDWNGDQSDEQFF
NA	TRBJ2-7	NA	TRBV5-1	TGCGCCAGCAGCCTCCGAGGAGCTTCCTCCTACGAGCAGTACTTC	CASSLRGASSYEQYF
once	TRBJ2-2	NA	TRBV19	TGTGCCAGTAGTATTAGGAGGGAGCTGTTTTTT	CASSIRRELFF
once	TRBJ1-2	NA	TRBV29-1	TGCAGCGTTGATGCGGGGACCCATGGCTACACCTTC	CSVDAGTHGYTF
NA	TRBJ1-1	NA	TRBV19	TGTGCCAGTAGTATAGAGCCGGGACGAGGCACTGAAGCTTTCTTT	CASSIEPGRGTEAFF
NA	TRBJ2-3	NA	TRBV7-8	TGTGCCAGCTCCCGTCGAGGGGGAGTCGGGGATACGCAGTATTTT	CASSRRGGVGDTQYF
NA	TRBJ2-7	NA	TRBV30	TGTGCCTGCGAGGGTTTCGAGCAGTACTTC	CACEGFEQYF
NA	TRBJ2-3	TRBD1	TRBV7-2	TGTGCCAGCAGACAACAGGGGGGCCTTTCAGCAGATACGCAGTATTTT	CASRQQGGLSADTQYF
NA	TRBJ1-2	TRBD1	TRBV6-1	TGTGCCAGCAGTGCCCAGGGACAGGCCCGAGTGAGCTATGGCTACACCTTC	CASSAQGQARVSYGYTF
NA	TRBJ2-7	NA	TRBV19	TGTGCCAGTAGTACCCTGCCAGGCCCCTACGAGCAGTACTTC	CASSTLPGPYEQYF
NA	TRBJ1-2	NA	TRBV5-6	TGTGCCAGCACCACCCTCGACAGTAGTTCTATGGCTTATACCTTC	CASTTLDSSSMAYTF
few	TRBJ1-3	NA	TRBV2	TGTGCCAGCAGTGAGGGGGGGAGATCTGGAAACACCATATATTTT	CASSEGGRSGNTIYF
NA	TRBJ2-7	NA	TRBV29-1	TGCAGCGTTGATACCCCAGGTACCTACGAGCAGTACTTC	CSVDTPGTYEQYF
NA	TRBJ1-4	NA	TRBV19	TGTGCCAGTAGTATAGAAGGCGGGACAACTAATGAAAAACTGTTTTTT	CASSIEGGTTNEKLFF
NA	TRBJ1-1	TRBD1	TRBV5-4	TGTGCCAGCGGGGCGGGACAGGGTGGCACTGAAGCTTTCTTT	CASGAGQGGTEAFF
NA	TRBJ2-6	NA	TRBV7-8	TGTGCCAGCAGCTCCATGAACTCTGGGGCCAACGTCCTGACTTTC	CASSSMNSGANVLTF
few	TRBJ1-5	NA	TRBV19	TGTGCCAGTAGTAAGTTCCGGGACGGTAGTGTCAATCAGCCCCAGCATTTT	CASSKFRDGSVNQPQHF
NA	TRBJ2-6	TRBD1	TRBV5-1	TGCGCCAGCAGCTTGGCCTTCGCAGGGGGCTCTGGGGCCAACGTCCTGACTTTC	CASSLAFAGGSGANVLTF
NA	TRBJ2-7	NA	TRBV5-5	TGTGCCAGCAGCTACGACTTCGAGCAGTACTTC	CASSYDFEQYF
NA	TRBJ2-2	NA	TRBV7-9	TGTGCCAGCAGCTTAAGTCGGGGGTCCGGGGAGCTGTTTTTT	CASSLSRGSGELFF
NA	TRBJ2-3	TRBD2	TRBV10-1	TGCGCCAGCAGCGTACGTGGTAGCGGGGGCACAGATACGCAGTATTTT	CASSVRGSGGTDTQYF
NA	TRBJ1-2	TRBD1	TRBV9	TGTGCCAGCAGCCCCCTGGACAGGGACCCTGGCTACACCTTC	CASSPLDRDPGYTF
NA	TRBJ2-3	NA	TRBV7-9	TGTGCCAGCAGCCCCACCATCGGTTCAGATACGCAGTATTTT	CASSPTIGSDTQYF
NA	TRBJ2-4	NA	TRBV19	TGTGCCAGTAGTATAGGGAATGTTGCCAAAAACATTCAGTACTTC	CASSIGNVAKNIQYF
many	TRBJ2-2	NA	TRBV5-4	TGTGCCAGCAGCTTGAAGGGAAGATCGACCGGGGAGCTGTTTTTT	CASSLKGRSTGELFF
NA	TRBJ1-6	TRBD1	TRBV29-1	TGCAGCGTTGAGGCGTGGTGGGAGGGGGCTACCAATTCACCCCTCCACTTT	CSVEAWWEGATNSPLHF
NA	TRBJ2-7	NA	TRBV29-1	TGCAGCGTTGAAGACAGAATCTCCTACGAGCAGTACTTC	CSVEDRISYEQYF
NA	TRBJ2-1	NA	TRBV21-1	TGTGCCAGCAGACAAGGTTGGAATGAGCAGTTCTTC	CASRQGWNEQFF
NA	TRBJ2-3	NA	TRBV18	TGTGCCAGCTCACCTCCAAGCCGGGCAGATACGCAGTATTTT	CASSPPSRADTQYF
NA	TRBJ1-2	NA	TRBV9	TGTGCCAGCAGCGAAGGGGGGCTGGGGGTAGGCTACACCTTC	CASSEGGLGVGYTF